Each of the 20 T cell receptor beta chains below was sequenced from the same sample in a study of cytomegalovirus exposure and HLA in healthy donors. PCR used 60 Vbeta primers and 13 Jbeta primers. Clones were read by immunoSEQ multiplex PCR, and TCRdb kept only the in-frame ones, dropping some. The data hold 100,000 or so clones, with roughly 66% observed a single time. Source material: PBMCs. The origin of the receptors is a man aged 30-40 years in good health and CMV-seronegative.

CDR3 protein: CASSLRGYGQPQHF. CDR3 in DNA: TGTGCCAGCAGTTTAAGGGGTTACGGTCAGCCCCAGCATTTT. This rearrangement joins TRBV28 to TRBJ1-5; D may be TRBD1 (5 bases). Trimming pared 2 bases from V and 6 bases from J, leaving 11 bases between. CDR1 MDHEN and CDR2 SYDVKM come from the germline V gene. The length of the CDR3 is 14 residues. The whole variable domain, remainder taken from reference TRBV28 and TRBJ1-5, is DVKVTQSSRYLVKRTGEKVFLECVQDMDHENMFWYRQDPGLGLRLIYFSYDVKMKEKGDIPEGYSVSREKKERFSLILESASTNQTSMYLCASSLRGYGQPQHFGDGTRLSIL.

The chain uses TRBV11-3 and TRBJ2-3; D perhaps matches TRBD1 (5 bases). CDR1 SGHNT and CDR2 YENEEA come from the germline V gene. This CDR3 has 16 amino acids. With 5 bases removed from V and 4 bases from J, the gap between germline ends came to 19 bases. CDR3 nucleotide sequence: TGTGCCAGCAGCCCCAGGAGTCCTAGGGGCGCAGATACGCAGTATTTT. Protein: CASSPRSPRGADTQYF.

V gene TRBV19 combines with J gene TRBJ2-5; 9 bases fit TRBD2. The J call could be wrong; TRBJ2-7 is a better fit for the DNA end. Germline V gives CDR1 LNHDA, CDR2 SQIVND (reference sequence). The CDR3 sequence is 16 residues long. The CDR3 here is CASSTRLAETSYEQYF. CDR3 DNA sequence: TGTGCCAGTAGTACACGACTAGCGGAGACTTCCTACGAGCAGTACTTC.

This clone was seen only once. The rearrangement links TRBV6-6 to TRBJ2-5; 7 positions match TRBD2. CDR1 and CDR2 (germline): MNHNY, SVGAGI (reference sequence). The CDR3 runs to 15 residues. Unmatched junction bases numbered 12, after V lost 6 bases and J lost 5 bases. The DNA for the CDR3 is TGTGCCAGCAGCCTCCTCGGGAGGAGAGGTGAGACCCAGTACTTC. It encodes CASSLLGRRGETQYF.

In its sample, this clone was seen a few times. V is TRBV9 and J is TRBJ1-2; 9 bases agree with TRBD1. J gave up 6 bases and V 4 bases, and 10 bases lay outside the gene matches. The germline V gene has CDR1 SGDLS and CDR2 YYNGEE. CDR3 size: 15 residues. The CDR3 region has the DNA TGTGCCAGCAGCATATCCCCGACAGGGGGTGATGGCTACACCTTC. Translated: CASSISPTGGDGYTF.

The table lists this clone with a few counts. The rearrangement joins TRBV9 to TRBJ2-1; D gene unclear. Trimming removed 0 bases at V and 0 bases at J, with 7 bases between. This CDR3 spans 15 amino acids. The germline CDR1 and CDR2 sequences are SGDLS and YYNGEE. Here the CDR3 reads CASSVGTSSYNEQFF. The CDR3 DNA reads as TGTGCCAGCAGCGTAGGTACTTCCTCCTACAATGAGCAGTTCTTC.

The chain recombines TRBV6-5 with TRBJ2-7, with TRBD2 matching 12 bases. In germline, CDR1 is MNHEY, CDR2 SVGAGI. The CDR3 runs 16 residues. Germline trimming cut 2 bases from V and 6 bases from J; bases unmatched to any gene: 8. The CDR3, as DNA: TGTGCCAGCAGTTACGGACTAGCGGGGACAGTAGTCGAGCAGTACTTC. Its translation: CASSYGLAGTVVEQYF.

This clone was picked up a small number of times. This chain connects TRBV19 to TRBJ1-5; no reliable D call. Germline-derived CDR1 and CDR2 are LNHDA and SQIVND (reference sequence). V lost 7 bases, J lost 4 bases, and 17 bases lay in between. This CDR3 contains 15 residues. The CDR3 spells CASTYERRSNQPQHF. As DNA, the CDR3 is TGTGCCAGTACTTACGAGAGGAGATCTAATCAGCCCCAGCATTTT.

The CDR3 loop reads CASSLQGASSPLHF. CDR3 sequence (DNA): TGTGCCAGCAGCCTACAGGGGGCTAGTTCACCCCTCCACTTT. The genes are TRBV14 and TRBJ1-6, with 9 bases aligning to TRBD1. The germline CDR1 and CDR2 sequences are SGHDN and FVKESK. Losses at the gene ends were 4 bases for V and 9 bases for J; bases not matched to a gene: 4. The CDR3 runs 14 residues.

The table lists this clone with a few counts. The V gene is TRBV4-3, the J gene TRBJ1-5, with 7 bases lining up with TRBD1. This CDR3 has 18 residues. Germline values: CDR1 LGHNA, CDR2 YSLEER. The ends lost 0 bases at V and 7 bases at J; junction bases unmatched: 15. CDR3 bases: TGCGCCAGCAGCCAAGATGGCCCTGGGCAGGGGGTGGGCCAGCCCCAGCATTTT. This translates into CASSQDGPGQGVGQPQHF.

CDR3 residues: CASSADRVRETQYF. The CDR3 DNA reads as TGTGCCAGCAGTGCCGACAGGGTGCGGGAGACCCAGTACTTC. The rearrangement links TRBV6-1 to TRBJ2-5, with 7 nucleotides matching TRBD1. Germline assignment: CDR1 MNHNS and CDR2 SASEGT. CDR3 length: 14 amino acids. Germline trimming cut 4 bases from V and 5 bases from J; bases unmatched to any gene: 7.

The sample holds one count of this clone. The chain employs TRBV28 and TRBJ1-4; 12 nucleotides agree with TRBD1. The CDR3 runs to 18 residues. Germline lookup yields CDR1 MDHEN and CDR2 SYDVKM. J lost 4 bases, V lost 6 bases, and 12 bases had no gene match. Written as DNA, the CDR3 is TGTGCCAGCAGCCCTGGGACAGGGGGCGCCTCGAGTAATGAAAAACTGTTTTTT. Its protein product is CASSPGTGGASSNEKLFF.

The chain uses TRBV5-3 and TRBJ1-3; TRBD1 might be the D (5 bases). TRBV5-3 is an ORF, with its function uncertain. V was cut by 1 base and J by 3 bases, with 8 bases left in between. The CDR3 contains 14 residues. The CDR3 bases are TGTGCCAGAAGCTTGCGGGGGTGTGGAAACACCATATATTTT. It is translated as CARSLRGCGNTIYF.

This clone was seen more than once but under ten times. The rearrangement uses TRBV7-9 and TRBJ2-7; D not certain. The V gene's germline CDR1 is SEHNR and CDR2 FQNEAQ (reference sequence). The CDR3 is 15 residues long. V lost 1 base to trimming and J lost 2 bases, with 12 bases between them. DNA for the CDR3: TGTGCCAGCAGCTTAGGTCGCGGCAAGACCTACGAGCAGTACTTC. Protein product: CASSLGRGKTYEQYF.

The gene calls are TRBV30 and TRBJ2-6, with D unresolved. Germline loops: CDR1 GTSNPN, CDR2 SVGIG (reference sequence). Trimming pared 2 bases from V and 2 bases from J, leaving 4 bases between. This CDR3 has 13 amino acids. The CDR3 region is CAWSTAGANVLTF. CDR3 nucleotides: TGTGCCTGGAGTACTGCTGGGGCCAACGTCCTGACTTTC.

The V gene is TRBV5-1, the J gene TRBJ1-4, with a tentative D call TRBD1 (5 bases). Trimming left V 8 bases short and J 4 bases short, with 15 bases between. The CDR3 is made up of 14 amino acids. Germline V gene lookup returns CDR1 SGHRS and CDR2 YFSETQ. For the CDR3, the DNA is TGCGCCAGTACCCTGGGGGGACGTAATGAAAAACTGTTTTTT. As protein: CASTLGGRNEKLFF. The full variable domain, with the rest looked up from reference TRBV5-1 and TRBJ1-4, is KAGVTQTPRYLIKTRGQQVTLSCSPISGHRSVSWYQQTPGQGLQFLFEYFSETQRNKGNFPGRFSGRQFSNSRSEMNVSTLELGDSALYLCASTLGGRNEKLFFGSGTQLSVL.

The chain has TRBV2 and TRBJ1-1; TRBD1 might be the D (5 bases). V lost 8 bases, J lost 3 bases, and 13 bases lay in between. The CDR3 has 13 residues. Germline V CDR1 and CDR2: SNHLY, FYNNEI. This CDR3 reads CASGTRGDTEAFF. The CDR3 DNA sequence: TGTGCCAGCGGGACGCGGGGGGACACTGAAGCTTTCTTT.

This clone has just one count. The rearrangement links TRBV19 to TRBJ1-4, with 8 positions matching TRBD1. J lost 7 bases, V lost 1 base, and 5 bases had no gene match. The CDR3 loop spans 15 amino acids. CDR1 is LNHDA and CDR2 is SQIVND in the germline V gene (reference sequence). The CDR3 DNA follows: TGTGCCAGTAGTATAGGGACAGGGCGGCTTGAAAAACTGTTTTTT. This gives the protein CASSIGTGRLEKLFF.

This clone was seen just once. The V and J genes are TRBV6-5 and TRBJ2-7; TRBD1 agrees at 7 bases. V gave up 5 bases and J gave up 3 bases; unmatched junction bases: 7. Germline V gives CDR1 MNHEY, CDR2 SVGAGI. This CDR3 is built from 14 residues. The DNA of the CDR3 is TGTGCCAGCAGTGCACAGGGGTGGCACTACGAGCAGTACTTC. Residues: CASSAQGWHYEQYF.

This clone was observed a handful of times. The chain joins TRBV27 to TRBJ2-7; 7 bases align to TRBD2. With V trimmed by 3 bases and J by 2 bases, 7 bases remained unmatched. The CDR3 is 15 residues long. Germline V gene lookup returns CDR1 MNHEY and CDR2 SMNVEV (reference sequence). CDR3 amino acids: CASSFRVAGAYEQYF. The CDR3, as DNA: TGTGCCAGCAGTTTCCGGGTAGCGGGTGCCTACGAGCAGTACTTC.